Below are 4 T cell receptor beta chains sequenced from a single sample in a study of T-cell reconstitution after alpha-beta-depleted transplantation in children. TCRbeta library construction was performed incorporating unique molecular identifiers. TCRdb fed the PCR reads into MiXCR, producing one record per CDR3 protein. The sample has roughly 670,000 distinct CDR3 sequences, about an eighth seen once; the top ten hold 0.79%. Sequencing used PBMCs, obtained before TCRalphabeta/CD19-depleted stem cell transplant. These receptors all come from a girl aged 2 to 10 with congenital amegakaryocytic thrombocytopenia, due to receive a stem cell transplant.

In its sample, this clonotype was seen many times. This chain links TRBV20-1 with TRBJ2-1; 9 bases align to TRBD2. Germline V gene data show CDR1 as DFQATT and CDR2 as SNEGSKA (reference sequence). This CDR3 spans 19 amino acids. Unmatched junction bases numbered 24, after V lost 4 bases and J lost 8 bases. The CDR3 bases are TGCAGTGCTATTGGCCTTGGGATAGCGGGAGTCACGAATGTCTATGAGCAGTTCTTC. This sequence encodes CSAIGLGIAGVTNVYEQFF.

V gene TRBV28 combines with J gene TRBJ2-3, with D possibly being TRBD1 (6 bases). There are 16 residues in the CDR3. The germline V gene encodes CDR1 MDHEN and CDR2 SYDVKM. The germline V and J ends were trimmed by 4 bases and 3 bases, with 17 bases remaining between them. CDR3 coding DNA: TGTGCCAGCAGTTCACCCCCAGGAGACAGGACAGATACGCAGTATTTT. It yields the protein CASSSPPGDRTDTQYF.

This clonotype was seen more than once but under ten times. The CDR3 DNA reads TGTGCCAGCAGCTCTAGGGGATTAGGGACAAGTACTGAAGCTTTCTTT. It is translated as CASSSRGLGTSTEAFF. The genes are TRBV7-9 and TRBJ1-1, with a tentative D call TRBD1 (6 bases). The germline V gene has CDR1 SEHNR and CDR2 FQNEAQ (reference sequence). This CDR3 region has 16 residues. Trimming pared 4 bases from V and 5 bases from J, leaving 20 bases between.

This clonotype was detected many times. V gene TRBV28 combines with J gene TRBJ1-6; no clear D gene. The ends were cut back, 5 bases at V and 7 bases at J, with 12 bases in the middle. The CDR3 spans 14 residues. Germline V gene data show CDR1 as MDHEN and CDR2 as SYDVKM. CDR3 coding DNA: TGTGCCAGCAGTCCCCCCCAGGAGAATTCACCCCTCCACTTT. Its protein product is CASSPPQENSPLHF. Drawing the rest from reference TRBV28 and TRBJ1-6, the complete variable domain is DVKVTQSSRYLVKRTGEKVFLECVQDMDHENMFWYRQDPGLGLRLIYFSYDVKMKEKGDIPEGYSVSREKKERFSLILESASTNQTSMYLCASSPPQENSPLHFGNGTRLTVT.